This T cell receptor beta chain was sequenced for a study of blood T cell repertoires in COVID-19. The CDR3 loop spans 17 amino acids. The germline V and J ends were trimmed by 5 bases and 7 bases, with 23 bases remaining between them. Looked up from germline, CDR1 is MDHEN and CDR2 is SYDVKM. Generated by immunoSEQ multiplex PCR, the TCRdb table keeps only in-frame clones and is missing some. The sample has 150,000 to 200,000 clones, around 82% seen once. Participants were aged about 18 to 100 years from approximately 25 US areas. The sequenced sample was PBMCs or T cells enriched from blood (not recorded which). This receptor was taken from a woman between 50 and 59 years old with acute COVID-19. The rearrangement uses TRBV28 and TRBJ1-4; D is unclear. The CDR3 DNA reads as TGTGCCAGCAGTCCCTTCAGCCCCGGACCTGCGGGTGAAAAACTGTTTTTT. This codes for CASSPFSPGPAGEKLFF.